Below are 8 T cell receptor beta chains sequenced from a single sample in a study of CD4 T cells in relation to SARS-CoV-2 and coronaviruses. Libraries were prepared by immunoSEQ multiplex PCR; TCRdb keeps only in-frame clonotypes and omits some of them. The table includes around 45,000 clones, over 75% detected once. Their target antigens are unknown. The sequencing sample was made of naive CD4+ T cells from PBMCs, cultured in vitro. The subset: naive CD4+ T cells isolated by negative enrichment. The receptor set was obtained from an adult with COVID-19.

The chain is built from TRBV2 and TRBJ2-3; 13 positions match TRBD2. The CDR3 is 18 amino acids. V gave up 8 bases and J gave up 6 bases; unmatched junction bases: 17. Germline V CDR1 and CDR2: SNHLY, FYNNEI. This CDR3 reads CASGVTRTSGRFSDTQYF. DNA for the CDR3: TGTGCCAGCGGAGTAACAAGGACTAGCGGGAGATTTTCGGATACGCAGTATTTT.

In DNA, the CDR3 is TGCAGTGCTAACCAGGGGTACGAGCAGTACTTC. It specifies CSANQGYEQYF. The rearrangement links TRBV20-1 to TRBJ2-7, with D perhaps TRBD1 (6 bases). Germline V CDR1 and CDR2: DFQATT, SNEGSKA (reference sequence). The CDR3 consists of 11 residues. Trimming stripped 4 bases from V and 4 bases from J, with 8 bases between.

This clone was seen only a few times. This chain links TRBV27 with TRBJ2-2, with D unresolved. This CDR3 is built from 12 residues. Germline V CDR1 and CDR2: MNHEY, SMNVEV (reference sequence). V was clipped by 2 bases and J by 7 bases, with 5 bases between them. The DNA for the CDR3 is TGTGCCAGCAGTTTACCGGTCGGGGAGCTGTTTTTT. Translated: CASSLPVGELFF.

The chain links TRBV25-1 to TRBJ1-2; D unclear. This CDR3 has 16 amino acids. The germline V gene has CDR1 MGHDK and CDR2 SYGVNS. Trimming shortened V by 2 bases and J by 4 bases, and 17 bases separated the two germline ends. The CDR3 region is CASSEGFGSTFYGYTF. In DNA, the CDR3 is TGTGCCAGCAGTGAAGGATTCGGCAGCACCTTCTATGGCTACACCTTC.

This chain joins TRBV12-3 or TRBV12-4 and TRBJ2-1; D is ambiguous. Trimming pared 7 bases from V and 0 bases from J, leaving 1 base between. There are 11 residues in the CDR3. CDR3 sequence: CASTSYNEQFF. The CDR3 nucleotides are TGTGCCAGCACCTCCTACAATGAGCAGTTCTTC.

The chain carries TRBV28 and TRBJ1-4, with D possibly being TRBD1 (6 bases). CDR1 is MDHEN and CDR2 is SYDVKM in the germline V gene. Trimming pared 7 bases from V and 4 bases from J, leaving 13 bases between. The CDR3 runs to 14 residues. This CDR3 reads CASTLQGHNEKLFF. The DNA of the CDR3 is TGTGCCAGCACCCTACAGGGCCATAATGAAAAACTGTTTTTT.

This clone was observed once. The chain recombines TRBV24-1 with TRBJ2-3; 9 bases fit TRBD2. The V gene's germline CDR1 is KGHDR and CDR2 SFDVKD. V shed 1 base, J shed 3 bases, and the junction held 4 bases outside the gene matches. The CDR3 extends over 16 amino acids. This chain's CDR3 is CATSDFDSGSTDTQYF. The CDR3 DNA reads TGTGCCACCAGTGATTTTGATAGCGGGAGTACAGATACGCAGTATTTT.

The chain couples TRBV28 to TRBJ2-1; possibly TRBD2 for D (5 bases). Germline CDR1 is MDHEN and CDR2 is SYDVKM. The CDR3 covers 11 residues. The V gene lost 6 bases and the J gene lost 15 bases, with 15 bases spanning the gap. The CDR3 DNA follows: TGTGCCAGCAGATCAAAGGGAGTCCCGTTCTTC. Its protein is CASRSKGVPFF.